A single sample gave rise to the 12 T cell receptor beta chains below, sequenced in a study of Ad26.COV2.S vaccination and SARS-CoV-2 variants. Assay: immunoSEQ multiplex PCR; the TCRdb copy retains only in-frame clones and omits some. The repertoire holds about 680,000 clones, roughly 90% seen once, with over 1.3% in the top ten. This sample's treatment: about 20 received Ad26.COV2.S at low or high dose, single or two shots; about 5 received placebo; per-sample allocation not given. The investigators took samples on day 63 after the first vaccine or placebo injection. The specimen was peripheral blood, collected in a trial of Ad26.COV2.S vaccine versus placebo. These receptors came from a person between 18 and 59 years old who received the Ad26.COV2.S COVID-19 vaccine or a placebo.

This chain connects TRBV3-1 (or the pseudogene TRBV3-2) to TRBJ2-7, with 9 bases lining up with TRBD1. The trim removed 4 bases at V and 4 bases at J, leaving 14 bases unmatched. The V gene's germline CDR1 is LGHDT and CDR2 YNNKEL (reference sequence). This CDR3 is built from 17 residues. The chain's CDR3 is CASSLRGSRTGDYEQYF. In nucleotides, the CDR3 is TGTGCCAGCAGCCTCCGGGGGTCTCGGACAGGGGATTACGAGCAGTACTTC.

This chain links TRBV5-1 with TRBJ2-3, with 8 nucleotides matching TRBD2. Germline loops: CDR1 SGHRS, CDR2 YFSETQ. V lost 4 bases and J lost 0; bases outside the gene matches: 4. CDR3 length: 15 residues. CDR3 sequence reads: CASSITSGSTDTQYF. In DNA, the CDR3 is TGCGCCAGCAGCATAACTAGCGGAAGCACAGATACGCAGTATTTT.

The CDR3 sequence: CSVAPDRGQGAFF. In DNA, the CDR3 is TGCAGCGTTGCCCCTGACAGGGGTCAAGGAGCTTTCTTT. The rearrangement joins TRBV29-1 to TRBJ1-1, with 8 bases that match TRBD1. Per germline, CDR1 SQVTM and CDR2 ANQGSEA. V lost 4 bases to trimming and J lost 10 bases; unmatched junction nucleotides: 11. The CDR3 is 13 amino acids.

This rearrangement joins TRBV7-2 to TRBJ2-2; D gene uncertain. Trimming removed 5 bases from V and 7 bases from J, with 11 bases in between. CDR3 length: 13 amino acids. From germline, CDR1 is SGHTA and CDR2 FQGNSA. The CDR3 DNA reads as TGTGCCAGCAGCCCCAGAATGGACGGGGAGCTGTTTTTT. As protein: CASSPRMDGELFF. Combining the CDR3 with reference TRBV7-2 and TRBJ2-2 gives the whole variable domain GAGVSQSPSNKVTEKGKDVELRCDPISGHTALYWYRQSLGQGLEFLIYFQGNSAPDKSGLPSDRFSAERTGGSVSTLTIQRTQQEDSAVYLCASSPRMDGELFFGEGSRLTVL.

The chain carries TRBV5-6 and TRBJ2-1; D call uncertain. In germline, CDR1 is SGHDT, CDR2 YYEEEE. CDR3 size: 13 residues. Trimming removed 2 bases from V and 15 bases from J, with 18 bases in between. CDR3 amino acids: CASSLYSARIGFF. The CDR3 nucleotides read TGTGCCAGCAGCTTATACAGTGCTAGGATTGGGTTCTTC.

This chain connects TRBV30 to TRBJ1-1, with 7 bases aligning to TRBD1. CDR3 length: 15 amino acids. The germline V gene has CDR1 GTSNPN and CDR2 SVGIG (reference sequence). Trimming took 0 bases from V and 0 from J; bases not matched to a gene: 4. The CDR3 region has the DNA TGTGCCTGGAGTGTAGGTGGGACAGTGAACACTGAAGCTTTCTTT. This translates into CAWSVGGTVNTEAFF.

The chain carries TRBV5-5 and TRBJ1-2; D is ambiguous. Germline V CDR1 and CDR2: SGHKS, YYEKEE (reference sequence). There are 15 residues in the CDR3. V lost 0 bases to trimming and J lost 2 bases, with 11 bases between them. In DNA, the CDR3 is TGTGCCAGCAGCTTGGGCCCTGGAACAAACTATGGCTACACCTTC. Protein sequence: CASSLGPGTNYGYTF.

The chain is built from TRBV7-2 and TRBJ2-6; possible D gene TRBD2, 7 bases. Germline V CDR1 and CDR2: SGHTA, FQGNSA. The CDR3 length is 18 residues. V lost 7 bases and J lost 0, with 19 bases in between. CDR3 sequence: CASIPLGGGLSGANVLTF. The CDR3, as DNA: TGTGCCAGCATCCCTCTGGGAGGGGGGCTCTCTGGGGCCAACGTCCTGACTTTC.

The chain has TRBV10-3 and TRBJ1-1; no reliable D call. Trimming stripped 6 bases from V and 1 base from J, with 9 bases between. There are 13 residues in the CDR3. CDR1 is ENHRY, CDR2 SYGVKD, per germline. The CDR3 bases are TGTGCCATCAGCCGGGTAAAGAACACTGAAGCTTTCTTT. Its translation: CAISRVKNTEAFF.

The chain couples TRBV24-1 to TRBJ2-3; D is perhaps TRBD2 (5 bases). CDR3 length: 16 residues. Germline V lookup: CDR1 KGHDR, CDR2 SFDVKD. Trimming took 1 base from V and 4 from J, leaving 14 bases between them. CDR3 loop: CATSDLGRTEADTQYF. The DNA for the CDR3 is TGTGCCACCAGTGATTTAGGCAGGACGGAGGCAGATACGCAGTATTTT.

This clone was seen a few times. The DNA of the CDR3 is TGTGCCACCAGCGACAGATATAGCAATCAGCCCCAGCATTTT. Translated, it gives CATSDRYSNQPQHF. The chain employs TRBV19 and TRBJ1-5, with D tentatively TRBD1 (5 bases). V gave up 10 bases and J gave up 0 bases, with 13 bases separating them. The CDR3 totals 14 residues. Germline CDR1 and CDR2: LNHDA and SQIVND (reference sequence).

This chain connects TRBV21-1 to TRBJ2-5; the table calls TRBD2, which could not be checked here. TRBV21-1 is classified as a pseudogene. The CDR3 is made up of 15 amino acids. The CDR3 here is CASSNIRIAQETQYF. CDR3 coding DNA: TGTGCCAGCAGCAATATTCGTATAGCCCAAGAGACCCAGTACTTC.